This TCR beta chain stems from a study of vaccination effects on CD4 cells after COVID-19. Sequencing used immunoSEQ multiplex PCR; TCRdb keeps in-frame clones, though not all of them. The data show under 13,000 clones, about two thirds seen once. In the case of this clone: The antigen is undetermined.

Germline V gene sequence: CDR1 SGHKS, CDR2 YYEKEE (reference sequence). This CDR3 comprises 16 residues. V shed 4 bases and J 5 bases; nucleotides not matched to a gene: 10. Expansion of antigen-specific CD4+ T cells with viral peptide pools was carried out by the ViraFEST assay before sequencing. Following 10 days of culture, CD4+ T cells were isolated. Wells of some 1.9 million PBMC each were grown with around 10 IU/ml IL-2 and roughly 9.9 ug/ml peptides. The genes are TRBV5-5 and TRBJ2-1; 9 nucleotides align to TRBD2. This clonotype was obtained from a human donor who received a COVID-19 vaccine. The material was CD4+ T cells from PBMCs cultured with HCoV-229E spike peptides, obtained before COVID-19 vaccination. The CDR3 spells CASSPPRVAGDNEQFF. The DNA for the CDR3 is TGTGCCAGCAGCCCCCCGAGGGTAGCGGGGGACAATGAGCAGTTCTTC.